The T cell receptor beta chain under discussion was sequenced for a study of shared clonotypes between healthy human individuals. Study background: Plates per donor: three CD4 naive, three CD4 memory, two CD8 naive, one CD8 memory. Study-wide results and caveats: Unshared clonotypes carried lower generation probabilities than those common to all four donors. For naive CD4 cells, roughly 5% of clonotypes were shared across a handful of donors.

Both subsets, CD45RA+ naive and CD45RA-negative memory, were split from the CD4+ cells. Method: immunoSEQ multiplex PCR; TCRdb's copy keeps in-frame clones and lacks some. Here the sample spans over a million clones, around 74% being singletons. For this clone: Its antigen is currently unknown.

The CDR3 extends over 15 amino acids. Trimming took 4 bases from V and 5 from J, leaving 15 bases between them. Germline V lookup: CDR1 SGHRS, CDR2 YFSETQ. The sequence came from a man aged 18 to 30 in good health. Sequencing was done on a sample of memory CD4+ T cells sorted from blood. Subset reported: CD45RA-negative fraction. The chain links TRBV5-1 to TRBJ2-2; tentative D call: TRBD2 (6 bases). The CDR3 DNA follows: TGCGCCAGCAGCAGGAGGGACTTCAGAACCGGGGAGCTGTTTTTT. Translated: CASSRRDFRTGELFF.